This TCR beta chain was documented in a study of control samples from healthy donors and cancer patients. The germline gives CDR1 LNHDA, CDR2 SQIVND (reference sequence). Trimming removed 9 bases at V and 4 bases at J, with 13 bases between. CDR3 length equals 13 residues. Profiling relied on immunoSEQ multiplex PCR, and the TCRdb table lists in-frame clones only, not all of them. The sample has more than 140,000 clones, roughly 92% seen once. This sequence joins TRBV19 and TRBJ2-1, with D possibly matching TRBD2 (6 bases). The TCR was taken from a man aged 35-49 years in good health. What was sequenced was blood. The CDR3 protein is CASSGVEYNEQFF. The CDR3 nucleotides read TGTGCCAGCTCGGGGGTAGAGTACAATGAGCAGTTCTTC.